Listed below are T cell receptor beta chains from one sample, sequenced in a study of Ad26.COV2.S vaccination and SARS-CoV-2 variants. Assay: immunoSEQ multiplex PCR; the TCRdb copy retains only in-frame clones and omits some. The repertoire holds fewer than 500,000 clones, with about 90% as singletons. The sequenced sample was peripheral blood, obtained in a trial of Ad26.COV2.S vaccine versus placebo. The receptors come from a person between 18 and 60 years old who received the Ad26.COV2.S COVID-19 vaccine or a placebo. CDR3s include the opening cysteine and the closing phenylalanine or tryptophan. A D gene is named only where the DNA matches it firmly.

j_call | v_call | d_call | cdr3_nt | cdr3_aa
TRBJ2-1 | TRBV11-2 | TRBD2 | TGTGCCAGCAGCTTAGGAGTGGGACTACGGACCTACAATGAGCAGTTCTTC | CASSLGVGLRTYNEQFF
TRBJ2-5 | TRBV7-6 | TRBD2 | TGTGCCAGCAGTTTTAGTACGGGGGGAGTTATGGAGACCCAGTACTTC | CASSFSTGGVMETQYF
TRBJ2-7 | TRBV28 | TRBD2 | TGTGCCAGCAGTTCACCGGGACTAGCGAATTCCTACGAGCAGTACTTC | CASSSPGLANSYEQYF
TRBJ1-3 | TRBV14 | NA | TGTGCCAGCAGCCAAGATACGGGGGGCCTATTTGGAAACACCATATATTTT | CASSQDTGGLFGNTIYF
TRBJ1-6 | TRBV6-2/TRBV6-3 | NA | TGTGCCAGCAGTTCCCGGGATCCGAGTTCTTATAATTCACCCCTCCACTTT | CASSSRDPSSYNSPLHF
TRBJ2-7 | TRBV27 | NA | TGTGCCAGCAGTCCGCAAGCGGATAGCTCCTACGAGCAGTACTTC | CASSPQADSSYEQYF
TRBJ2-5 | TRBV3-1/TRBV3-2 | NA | TGTGCCAGCAGCCAGACCAGGGTGCAGACCCAGTACTTC | CASSQTRVQTQYF
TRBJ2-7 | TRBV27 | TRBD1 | TGTGCCAGCAGCTGGGACAGGGACTCCTACGAGCAGTACTTC | CASSWDRDSYEQYF
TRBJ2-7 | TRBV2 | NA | TGTGCCAGCAGCAAGGGACAACCTACGCGGTACTTC | CASSKGQPTRYF
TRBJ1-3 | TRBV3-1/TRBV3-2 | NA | TGTGCCAGCAGCCAAGATGCGGCACTACGAGTCTCTGGAAACACCATATATTTT | CASSQDAALRVSGNTIYF
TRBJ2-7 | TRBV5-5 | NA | TGTGCCAGCAGCTCGTGGGACTCCACCTACGAGCAGTACTTC | CASSSWDSTYEQYF
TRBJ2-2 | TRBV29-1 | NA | TGCAGCGTCCTCCCCCAACAGGCCGGGGAGCTGTTTTTT | CSVLPQQAGELFF
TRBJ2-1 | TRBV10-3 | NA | TGTGCCATCAGTGAGAAGGTTTATAATGAGCAGTTCTTC | CAISEKVYNEQFF
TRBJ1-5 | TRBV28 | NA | TGTGCCAGCAGCCTTACGAATCAGCCCCAGCATTTT | CASSLTNQPQHF
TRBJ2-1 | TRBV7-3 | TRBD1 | TGTGCCAGCAGCTTCGACAGGGGGACGTACAATGAGCAGTTCTTC | CASSFDRGTYNEQFF
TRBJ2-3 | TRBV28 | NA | TGTGCCAGCACCCCAGGAGCATTCACAGATACGCAGTATTTT | CASTPGAFTDTQYF
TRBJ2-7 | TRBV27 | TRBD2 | TGTGCCAGCAGTTTAAGCCCGGGACTAGTCCCCTACGAGCAGTACTTC | CASSLSPGLVPYEQYF
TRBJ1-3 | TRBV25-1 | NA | TGTGCCAGCAGTGAAGGGCTCCTAACCATATATTTT | CASSEGLLTIYF